Below are 23 T cell receptor beta chains sequenced from a single sample in a study of long-term antiretroviral therapy in people with HIV. The libraries were made with immunoSEQ v3.0 at survey level. Only in-frame clones appear in the TCRdb table, and some are missing; sequencing was by immunoSEQ multiplex PCR. The sample includes tens of thousands of clones, roughly 96% seen only once; the top ten take less than 2.5%. This specimen consisted of unsorted PBMCs, obtained 6.5 to 6.6 years after starting antiretroviral therapy. These receptor sequences come from a man under 40 with HIV.

The CDR3 region has the DNA TGTGCCAGCGCGGGGGACTGGCACGAGCAGTACTTC. It codes for CASAGDWHEQYF. The chain has TRBV2 and TRBJ2-7, with 7 bases lining up with TRBD2. Germline-derived CDR1 and CDR2 are SNHLY and FYNNEI. V lost 8 bases, J lost 5 bases, and 6 bases stayed unmatched. CDR3 size: 12 residues.

This clone was seen once. The V gene is TRBV4-1, the J gene TRBJ1-4; TRBD1 might be the D (5 bases). CDR1 is MGHRA, CDR2 YSYEKL, per germline. The CDR3 runs 12 residues. V dropped 4 bases and J dropped 7 bases, with 7 bases sitting between them. The CDR3 region is CASSRDGEKLFF. The CDR3 DNA reads TGCGCCAGCAGCCGGGACGGTGAAAAACTGTTTTTT.

The J gene is TRBJ1-1, the V gene TRBV7-9; the D gene is possibly TRBD1 (5 bases). Between the trimmed V and J ends, which lost 5 bases and 4 bases, there was a span of 14 bases. The CDR3 length is 14 residues. Germline assignment: CDR1 SEHNR and CDR2 FQNEAQ (reference sequence). CDR3 sequence reads: CASSHVDKSTEAFF. In DNA, the CDR3 is TGTGCCAGCAGCCACGTGGACAAAAGCACTGAAGCTTTCTTT.

The chain recombines TRBV21-1 with TRBJ1-2. TRBV21-1 is given as a pseudogene. The CDR3 has 16 amino acids. CDR3 in amino acids: CASSKGVIRTWGGYTF. DNA for the CDR3: TGTGCCAGCAGCAAGGGGGTAATTCGGACATGGGGTGGCTACACCTTC.

The rearrangement links TRBV13 to TRBJ2-7; tentatively, D is TRBD2 (5 bases). The length of the CDR3 is 13 residues. The germline V gene has CDR1 PRHDT and CDR2 FYEKMQ (reference sequence). Deletions cut 0 bases from V and 5 bases from J, with 8 bases between. The CDR3 reads CASSLGGRHEQYF. CDR3 coding DNA: TGTGCCAGCAGCTTAGGGGGGAGACACGAGCAGTACTTC.

The V and J genes are TRBV11-2 and TRBJ1-5; no clear D gene. The length of the CDR3 is 13 residues. Germline V gene data show CDR1 as SGHAT and CDR2 as FQNNGV. V lost 1 base and J 7 bases, leaving 8 bases between the germline ends. The CDR3 is CASSLGSNQPQHF. CDR3 in DNA: TGTGCCAGCAGCTTAGGCTCAAACCAGCCCCAGCATTTT. The full variable domain, with the rest looked up from reference TRBV11-2 and TRBJ1-5, is EAGVAQSPRYKIIEKRQSVAFWCNPISGHATLYWYQQILGQGPKLLIQFQNNGVVDDSQLPKDRFSAERLKGVDSTLKIQPAKLEDSAVYLCASSLGSNQPQHFGDGTRLSIL.

The gene calls are TRBV5-6 and TRBJ2-7, with TRBD1 as a possible D gene (6 bases). Germline V gene sequence: CDR1 SGHDT, CDR2 YYEEEE. This CDR3 comprises 14 residues. The V and J ends lost 3 bases and 2 bases respectively, with 12 bases between them. CDR3: CASSSGDRTYEQYF. CDR3 DNA: TGTGCCAGCAGCTCAGGTGACAGGACCTACGAGCAGTACTTC.

The rearrangement joins TRBV29-1 to TRBJ2-3, with D possibly matching TRBD1 (6 bases). V lost 6 bases and J lost 4, with 14 bases in between. Germline assignment: CDR1 SQVTM and CDR2 ANQGSEA. CDR3 length equals 13 residues. The CDR3 DNA sequence: TGCAGCGTGGATTTTCGACAGGCAGATACGCAGTATTTT. Encoded protein: CSVDFRQADTQYF.

The chain uses TRBV7-9 and TRBJ1-4; TRBD1 matches 9 bases. The V and J ends lost 3 bases and 5 bases, in that order; junction bases with no gene match: 4. Per germline, CDR1 SEHNR and CDR2 FQNEAQ (reference sequence). The CDR3 spans 15 residues. The CDR3 region has the DNA TGTGCCAGCAGCTTCCGGACAGGGGAAAATGAAAAACTGTTTTTT. It translates to CASSFRTGENEKLFF.

This chain joins TRBV10-3 and TRBJ1-4; a weak D match, TRBD1 (5 bases). Germline V gene data show CDR1 as ENHRY and CDR2 as SYGVKD. The CDR3 spans 15 residues. Trimming removed 6 bases from V and 0 bases from J, with 11 bases in between. CDR3 loop: CAISRGHATNEKLFF. In nucleotides, the CDR3 is TGTGCCATCAGCCGGGGCCATGCAACTAATGAAAAACTGTTTTTT.

The chain carries TRBV6-5 and TRBJ2-5; D is undetermined. The length of the CDR3 is 14 residues. V lost 2 bases to trimming and J lost 4 bases, with 11 bases between them. Germline CDR1 MNHEY, CDR2 SVGAGI. In DNA form, the CDR3 reads TGTGCCAGCAGTTACCAGGTAGCAGCAGAGACCCAGTACTTC. It is translated as CASSYQVAAETQYF.

The V and J genes are TRBV29-1 and TRBJ2-7; no reliable D call. Looked up from germline, CDR1 is SQVTM and CDR2 is ANQGSEA. This CDR3 region has 12 residues. V lost 0 bases and J 6 bases, leaving 9 bases between the germline ends. CDR3 amino acids: CSVEDNTREQYF. The CDR3 DNA sequence: TGCAGCGTTGAAGATAACACCCGCGAGCAGTACTTC.

This chain connects TRBV6-5 to TRBJ2-7; possibly TRBD2 for D (7 bases). Trimming shortened V by 7 bases and J by 4 bases, and 14 bases separated the two germline ends. Germline assignment: CDR1 MNHEY and CDR2 SVGAGI. The CDR3 consists of 13 residues. The CDR3 nucleotides are TGTGCCAGCAAAAATGCGGGGGCGTACGAGCAGTACTTC. Translated: CASKNAGAYEQYF.

The chain recombines TRBV2 with TRBJ2-3, with a tentative D call TRBD1 (5 bases). The germline gives CDR1 SNHLY, CDR2 FYNNEI. This CDR3 has 12 residues. V was pared by 7 bases and J by 7 bases, with 12 bases between. Here the CDR3 reads CASNLPGYTQYF. The CDR3 region has the DNA TGTGCCAGCAACCTCCCAGGGTATACGCAGTATTTT.

J is TRBJ2-3 and V is TRBV7-9; 14 bases agree with TRBD2. CDR1 is SEHNR and CDR2 is FQNEAQ in the germline V gene (reference sequence). The CDR3 is 18 amino acids. J lost 1 base, V lost 4 bases, and 7 bases had no gene match. CDR3 in DNA: TGTGCCAGCAGCTCCCTCCAGGGACTAGCGGGAGGCACAGATACGCAGTATTTT. Translating it yields CASSSLQGLAGGTDTQYF.

V is TRBV7-3 and J is TRBJ2-6; D is unresolved. Between the trimmed V and J ends, which lost 4 bases and 3 bases, there was a span of 7 bases. The germline V gene has CDR1 SGHTA and CDR2 FQGTGA. CDR3 length: 14 residues. The CDR3 here is CASSSFGGANVLTF. DNA of the CDR3: TGTGCCAGCAGCTCCTTTGGTGGGGCCAACGTCCTGACTTTC.

V is TRBV30 and J is TRBJ2-2, with D perhaps TRBD2 (6 bases). V dropped 2 bases and J dropped 0 bases, with 16 bases sitting between them. Germline values: CDR1 GTSNPN, CDR2 SVGIG (reference sequence). This CDR3 contains 17 residues. CDR3 protein: CAWSSSGLASNTGELFF. In nucleotides, the CDR3 is TGTGCCTGGAGTTCCTCGGGGCTAGCGTCGAACACCGGGGAGCTGTTTTTT.

V usage is TRBV15 and J usage is TRBJ2-5; TRBD2 matches at 8 bases. CDR3 size: 12 residues. Germline V gene lookup returns CDR1 LNHNV and CDR2 YYDKDF (reference sequence). V shed 0 bases, J shed 10 bases, and the junction held 1 base outside the gene matches. CDR3 loop: CATSRDRGGQYF. The DNA for the CDR3 is TGTGCCACCAGCAGAGATCGGGGGGGCCAGTACTTC.

The chain links TRBV30 to TRBJ1-5; 8 positions agree with TRBD1. The CDR3 has 16 amino acids. V dropped 3 bases and J dropped 2; count of bases not matched to a gene: 9. The germline CDR1 and CDR2 sequences are GTSNPN and SVGIG (reference sequence). The DNA for the CDR3 is TGTGCCTGGAGCGCCCCACAGGGGGGTGGCAATCAGCCCCAGCATTTT. Amino acid sequence: CAWSAPQGGGNQPQHF. Full variable domain (remainder filled in from reference TRBV30 and TRBJ1-5): SQTIHQWPATLVQPVGSPLSLECTVEGTSNPNLYWYRQAAGRGLQLLFYSVGIGQISSEVPQNLSASRPQDRQFILSSKKLLLSDSGFYLCAWSAPQGGGNQPQHFGDGTRLSIL.

The rearrangement links TRBV13 to TRBJ2-1, with a possible D match to TRBD2 (6 bases). Germline CDR1 is PRHDT and CDR2 is FYEKMQ (reference sequence). V was pared by 3 bases and J by 7 bases, with 13 bases between. The CDR3 contains 14 residues. CDR3 nucleotide sequence: TGTGCCAGCAGCTTCACTAGCAAGGAAAATGAGCAGTTCTTC. Encoded protein: CASSFTSKENEQFF.

V is TRBV6-5 and J is TRBJ2-5; D call uncertain. The V gene lost 0 bases and the J gene lost 2 bases, with 10 bases spanning the gap. Germline values: CDR1 MNHEY, CDR2 SVGAGI. CDR3 length: 15 amino acids. Written as DNA, the CDR3 is TGTGCCAGCAGTTACTCGGGTGCGATACAAGAGACCCAGTACTTC. Its translation is CASSYSGAIQETQYF.

The chain joins TRBV7-2 to TRBJ2-6; D not resolved. Germline V gives CDR1 SGHTA, CDR2 FQGNSA. Trimming left V 1 base short and J 5 bases short, with 3 bases between. This CDR3 contains 13 residues. This CDR3 is CASSLGRANVLTF. DNA of the CDR3: TGTGCCAGCAGCTTAGGCCGGGCCAACGTCCTGACTTTC. The variable domain in full, completed from reference TRBV7-2 and TRBJ2-6, reads GAGVSQSPSNKVTEKGKDVELRCDPISGHTALYWYRQSLGQGLEFLIYFQGNSAPDKSGLPSDRFSAERTGGSVSTLTIQRTQQEDSAVYLCASSLGRANVLTFGAGSRLTVL.

The chain's CDR3 is CACLLGYGYTF. In DNA form, the CDR3 reads TGTGCCTGCTTACTGGGATATGGCTACACCTTC. The chain has TRBV30 and TRBJ1-2; no definite D call. CDR3 length: 11 residues. Trimming took 6 bases from V and 5 from J, leaving 10 bases between them. Germline CDR1 and CDR2: GTSNPN and SVGIG (reference sequence).